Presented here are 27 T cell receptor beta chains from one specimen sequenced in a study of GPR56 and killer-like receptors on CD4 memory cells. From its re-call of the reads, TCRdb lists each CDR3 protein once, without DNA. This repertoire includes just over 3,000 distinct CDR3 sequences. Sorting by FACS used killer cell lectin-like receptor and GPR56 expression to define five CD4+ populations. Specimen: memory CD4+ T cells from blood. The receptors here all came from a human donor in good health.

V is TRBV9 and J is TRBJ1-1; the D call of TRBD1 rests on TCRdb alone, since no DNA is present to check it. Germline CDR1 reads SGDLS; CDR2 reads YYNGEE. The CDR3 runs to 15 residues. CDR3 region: CASSAQGGWGTEAFF.

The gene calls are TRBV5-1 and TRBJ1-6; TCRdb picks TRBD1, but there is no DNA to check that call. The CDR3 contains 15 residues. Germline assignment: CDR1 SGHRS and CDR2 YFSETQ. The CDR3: CASSFSGQGSSPLHF.

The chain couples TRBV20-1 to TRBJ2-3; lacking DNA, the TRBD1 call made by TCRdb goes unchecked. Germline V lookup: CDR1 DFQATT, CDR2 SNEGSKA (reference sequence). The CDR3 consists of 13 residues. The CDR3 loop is CSALGTATDTQYF.

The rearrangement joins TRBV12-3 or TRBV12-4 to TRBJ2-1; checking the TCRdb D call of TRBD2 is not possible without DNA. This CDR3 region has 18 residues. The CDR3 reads CASSFGSLAGIGYNEQFF.

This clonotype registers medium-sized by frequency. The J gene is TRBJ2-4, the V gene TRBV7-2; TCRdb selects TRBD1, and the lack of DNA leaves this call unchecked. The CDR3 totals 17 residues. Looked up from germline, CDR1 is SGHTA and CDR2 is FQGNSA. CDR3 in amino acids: CASSLAASGAAKNIQYF.

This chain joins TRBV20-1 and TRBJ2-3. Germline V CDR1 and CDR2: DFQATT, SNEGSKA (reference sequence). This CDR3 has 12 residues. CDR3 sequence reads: CSMRKSSDTQYF.

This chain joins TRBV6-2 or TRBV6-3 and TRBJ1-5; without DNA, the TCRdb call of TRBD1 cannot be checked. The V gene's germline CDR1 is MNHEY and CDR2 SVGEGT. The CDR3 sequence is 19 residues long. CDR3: CASSYRGSPGRQFHQPQHF.

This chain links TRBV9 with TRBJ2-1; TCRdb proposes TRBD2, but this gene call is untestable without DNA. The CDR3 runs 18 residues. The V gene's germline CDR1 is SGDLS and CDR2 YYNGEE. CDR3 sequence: CASSVGLAGGATYNEQFF.

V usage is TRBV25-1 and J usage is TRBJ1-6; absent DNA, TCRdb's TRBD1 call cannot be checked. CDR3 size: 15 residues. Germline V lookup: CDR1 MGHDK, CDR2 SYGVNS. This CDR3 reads CASSEFDRGNSPLHF.

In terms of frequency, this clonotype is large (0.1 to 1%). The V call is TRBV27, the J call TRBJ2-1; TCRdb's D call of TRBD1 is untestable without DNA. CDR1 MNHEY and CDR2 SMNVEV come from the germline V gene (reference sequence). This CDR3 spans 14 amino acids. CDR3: CASSWTRGYNEQFF.

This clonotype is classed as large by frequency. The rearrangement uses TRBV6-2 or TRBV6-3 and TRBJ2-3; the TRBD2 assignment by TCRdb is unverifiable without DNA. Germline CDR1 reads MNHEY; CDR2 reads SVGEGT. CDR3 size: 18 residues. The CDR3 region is CASSYAGLAGGPRDTQYF.

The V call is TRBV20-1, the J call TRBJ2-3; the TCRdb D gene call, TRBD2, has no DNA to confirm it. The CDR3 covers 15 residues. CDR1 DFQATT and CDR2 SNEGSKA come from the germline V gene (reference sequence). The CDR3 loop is CSASTLAGGTDTQYF.

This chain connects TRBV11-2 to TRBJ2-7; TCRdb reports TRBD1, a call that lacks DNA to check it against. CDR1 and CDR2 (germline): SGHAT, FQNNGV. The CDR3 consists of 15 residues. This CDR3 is CASSLSDSLTYEQYF. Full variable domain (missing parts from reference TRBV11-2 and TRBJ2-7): EAGVAQSPRYKIIEKRQSVAFWCNPISGHATLYWYQQILGQGPKLLIQFQNNGVVDDSQLPKDRFSAERLKGVDSTLKIQPAKLEDSAVYLCASSLSDSLTYEQYFGPGTRLTVT.

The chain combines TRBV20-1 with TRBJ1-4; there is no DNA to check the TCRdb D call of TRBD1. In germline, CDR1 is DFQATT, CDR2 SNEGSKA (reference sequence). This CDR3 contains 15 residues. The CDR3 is CSARSRTGRNEKLFF.

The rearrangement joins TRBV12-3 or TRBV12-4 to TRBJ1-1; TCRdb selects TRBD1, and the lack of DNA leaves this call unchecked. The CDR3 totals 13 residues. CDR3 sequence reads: CASRTGLNTEAFF.

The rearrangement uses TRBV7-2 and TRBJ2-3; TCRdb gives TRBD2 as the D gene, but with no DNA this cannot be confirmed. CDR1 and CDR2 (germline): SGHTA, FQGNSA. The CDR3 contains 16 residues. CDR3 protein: CASSAGLAGGTDTQYF.

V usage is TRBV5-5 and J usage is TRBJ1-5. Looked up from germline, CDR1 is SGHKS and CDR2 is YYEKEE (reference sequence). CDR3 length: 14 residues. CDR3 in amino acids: CASSPPGLNQPQHF.

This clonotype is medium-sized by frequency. CDR3 in amino acids: CASSLYGGGRMNTEAFF. V is TRBV27 and J is TRBJ1-1; TCRdb reports TRBD1, a call that lacks DNA to check it against. CDR3 length: 17 amino acids. Germline V CDR1 and CDR2: MNHEY, SMNVEV (reference sequence).

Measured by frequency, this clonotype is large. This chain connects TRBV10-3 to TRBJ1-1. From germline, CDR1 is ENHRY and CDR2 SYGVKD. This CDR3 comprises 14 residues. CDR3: CATSNPVLNTEAFF.

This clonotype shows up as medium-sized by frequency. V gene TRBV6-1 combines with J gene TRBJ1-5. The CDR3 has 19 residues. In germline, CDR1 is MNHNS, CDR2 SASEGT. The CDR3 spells CASSGLGSLSLNSNQPQHF.

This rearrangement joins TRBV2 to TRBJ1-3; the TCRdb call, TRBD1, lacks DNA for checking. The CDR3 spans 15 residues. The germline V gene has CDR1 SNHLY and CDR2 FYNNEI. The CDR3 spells CASGPVGASGNTIYF.

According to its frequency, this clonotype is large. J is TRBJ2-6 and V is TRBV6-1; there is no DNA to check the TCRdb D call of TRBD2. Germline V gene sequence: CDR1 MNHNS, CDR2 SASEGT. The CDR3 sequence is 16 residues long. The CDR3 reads CASSEGRISGANVLTF.

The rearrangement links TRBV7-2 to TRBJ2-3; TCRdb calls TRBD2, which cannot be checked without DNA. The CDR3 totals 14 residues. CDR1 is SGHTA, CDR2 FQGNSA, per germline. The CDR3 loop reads CASSLQAGPDTQYF.

The CDR3 here is CASSQDPTNSGNTIYF. The chain couples TRBV4-2 to TRBJ1-3. Germline V gene lookup returns CDR1 LGHNA and CDR2 YNFKEQ. The CDR3 is made up of 16 amino acids.

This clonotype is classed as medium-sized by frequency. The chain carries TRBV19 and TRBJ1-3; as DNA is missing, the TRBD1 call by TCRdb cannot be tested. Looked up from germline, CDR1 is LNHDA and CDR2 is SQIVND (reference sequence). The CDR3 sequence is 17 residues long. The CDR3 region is CASSNGQGRLAGNTIYF.

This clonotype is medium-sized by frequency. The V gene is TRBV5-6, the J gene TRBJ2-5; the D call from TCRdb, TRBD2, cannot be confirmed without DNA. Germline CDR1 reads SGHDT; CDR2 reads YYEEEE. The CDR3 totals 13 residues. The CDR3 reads CASSRAGSETQYF.

This CDR3 reads CASSHQGARAEDTQYF. The rearrangement joins TRBV11-1 to TRBJ2-3; there is no DNA to check the TCRdb D call of TRBD1. The CDR3 has 16 residues. Looked up from germline, CDR1 is SGHAT and CDR2 is FQDESV (reference sequence).